Detailed here is one TCR beta chain. This sample is part of a study of siplizumab effects on memory and regulatory T cells. CDR3 length: 19 amino acids. In germline, CDR1 is SQVTM, CDR2 ANQGSEA. Unmatched junction bases numbered 18, after V lost 2 bases and J lost 2 bases. Only in-frame clones appear in the TCRdb table, and some are missing; sequencing was by immunoSEQ multiplex PCR. The data hold 95,000 to 100,000 clones, with around 90% observed a single time. The specimen sequenced was non-Treg CD4+ T cells sorted from blood. The chain has TRBV29-1 and TRBJ2-1; 7 nucleotides match TRBD1. This sequence originates from a human donor in good health. In DNA, the CDR3 is TGCAGCGTTGAAAGGCCTTCAATCCGGTGGGACAGCGCCTACAATGAGCAGTTCTTC. Amino acids: CSVERPSIRWDSAYNEQFF.